These T cell receptor beta chains were read from a single sample in a study of vaccination and CD4 T cells after COVID-19. No cognate antigen is known for these TCRs. TCRdb called the PCR reads again in MiXCR, with one record for every CDR3 protein. The table records roughly 12,000 distinct CDR3 sequences, around three quarters of them present only once. The material sequenced was CD4+ T cells from blood, cultured in vitro. The source is a human donor who had recovered from COVID-19. CDR3s include the opening cysteine and the closing phenylalanine or tryptophan. The order of the fields is D gene, V gene, clone size, J gene, CDR3 DNA, CDR3 protein. The D gene is left open where the match is weak. Rows may omit the clone size; those that give it use once, few, many or a size class.

d_call: TRBD1; v_call: TRBV28; clone_size: NA; j_call: TRBJ1-1; cdr3_nt: TGTGCCAGCACCCCGTGGGACAGGGGGGAGCAGCAGGGTAAAGCTTTCTTT; cdr3_aa: CASTPWDRGEQQGKAFF
d_call: NA; v_call: TRBV6-5; clone_size: NA; j_call: TRBJ1-5; cdr3_nt: TGTGCCAGCAGTTACTCGGGGGGGGCCGCTAATCAGCCCCAGCATTTT; cdr3_aa: CASSYSGGAANQPQHF
d_call: TRBD1; v_call: TRBV20-1; clone_size: NA; j_call: TRBJ1-2; cdr3_nt: TGCAGTGCTAGAGAAAGAGAGATCCGGGACAGGGATGGCTACACCTTC; cdr3_aa: CSAREREIRDRDGYTF
d_call: NA; v_call: TRBV6-1; clone_size: NA; j_call: TRBJ1-6; cdr3_nt: TGTGCCAGCAGTGCCCGACAAATAGGACCCTATAATTCACCCCTCCACTTT; cdr3_aa: CASSARQIGPYNSPLHF
d_call: NA; v_call: TRBV12-3/TRBV12-4; clone_size: NA; j_call: TRBJ1-2; cdr3_nt: TGTGCCAGCAGGCCCGCCTTGGCAGGGAACTATGGCTACACCTTC; cdr3_aa: CASRPALAGNYGYTF
d_call: TRBD1; v_call: TRBV4-1; clone_size: NA; j_call: TRBJ1-1; cdr3_nt: TGCGCCAGCAGCCGGACAGGGGGTTCGAACACTGAAGCTTTCTTT; cdr3_aa: CASSRTGGSNTEAFF
d_call: NA; v_call: TRBV7-2; clone_size: NA; j_call: TRBJ1-5; cdr3_nt: TGTGCCAGCAGCTCCCAAGAAAATCAGCCCCAGCATTTT; cdr3_aa: CASSSQENQPQHF
d_call: NA; v_call: TRBV5-1; clone_size: NA; j_call: TRBJ1-2; cdr3_nt: TGCGCCAGCAGCTTATCGGCGGGGGGTGATGGCTACACCTTC; cdr3_aa: CASSLSAGGDGYTF
d_call: TRBD2; v_call: TRBV5-1; clone_size: few; j_call: TRBJ2-1; cdr3_nt: TGCGCCAGCAGCCCAAGACTAGCGGGAGGAGCCTACAATGAGCAGTTCTTC; cdr3_aa: CASSPRLAGGAYNEQFF
d_call: NA; v_call: TRBV18; clone_size: NA; j_call: TRBJ2-5; cdr3_nt: TGTGCCAGCTCACCACATAGCGAGACCCAGTACTTC; cdr3_aa: CASSPHSETQYF
d_call: TRBD1; v_call: TRBV6-1; clone_size: NA; j_call: TRBJ2-5; cdr3_nt: TGTGCCAGCAGTAAAACAGGGGTCCCAGAGACCCAGTACTTC; cdr3_aa: CASSKTGVPETQYF
d_call: TRBD1; v_call: TRBV27; clone_size: NA; j_call: TRBJ1-6; cdr3_nt: TGTGCCAGCAGTTACCTCCACGGACAGGGGTCTGCCTATAATTCACCCCTCCACTTT; cdr3_aa: CASSYLHGQGSAYNSPLHF
d_call: TRBD2; v_call: TRBV6-2/TRBV6-3; clone_size: NA; j_call: TRBJ2-1; cdr3_nt: TGTGCCAGCAGTTATCGTAAGACTAGCCCTCAAGCCTCCTACAATGAGCAGTTCTTC; cdr3_aa: CASSYRKTSPQASYNEQFF
d_call: TRBD1; v_call: TRBV19; clone_size: NA; j_call: TRBJ1-6; cdr3_nt: TGTGCCAGTAGGGACAGGGATTCACCCCTCCACTTT; cdr3_aa: CASRDRDSPLHF
d_call: NA; v_call: TRBV6-1; clone_size: NA; j_call: TRBJ1-1; cdr3_nt: TGTGCCAGCAGTGCCCTCGACAGGCGAGCCACTGAAGCTTTCTTT; cdr3_aa: CASSALDRRATEAFF
d_call: NA; v_call: TRBV10-3; clone_size: NA; j_call: TRBJ1-3; cdr3_nt: TGTGCCTCCAAACCGGGACAAGGAAACACCATATATTTT; cdr3_aa: CASKPGQGNTIYF
d_call: NA; v_call: TRBV2; clone_size: NA; j_call: TRBJ2-2; cdr3_nt: TGTGCCAGCAGTGATAAGCGCCTGGGGACCGGGGAGCTGTTTTTT; cdr3_aa: CASSDKRLGTGELFF
d_call: NA; v_call: TRBV12-3/TRBV12-4; clone_size: few; j_call: TRBJ1-1; cdr3_nt: TGTGCCAGCGCTAGACCCTCGGCGGGGAACACTGAAGCTTTCTTT; cdr3_aa: CASARPSAGNTEAFF
d_call: TRBD1; v_call: TRBV7-9; clone_size: NA; j_call: TRBJ1-2; cdr3_nt: TGTGCCAGCAGCCCCCAAGGAAGGACAGGACAATACACCTTC; cdr3_aa: CASSPQGRTGQYTF
d_call: NA; v_call: TRBV20-1; clone_size: NA; j_call: TRBJ1-4; cdr3_nt: TGCAGTGCGGGAGCAGGGGTGGGAGAAAAACTGTTTTTT; cdr3_aa: CSAGAGVGEKLFF
d_call: NA; v_call: TRBV2; clone_size: NA; j_call: TRBJ1-4; cdr3_nt: TGTGCCAGCAGGGGGGTCCAGGGTGAAAAACTGTTTTTT; cdr3_aa: CASRGVQGEKLFF
d_call: NA; v_call: TRBV20-1; clone_size: NA; j_call: TRBJ2-5; cdr3_nt: TGCAGTGCCCTCTCCAAAGAGACCCAGTACTTC; cdr3_aa: CSALSKETQYF
d_call: NA; v_call: TRBV6-1; clone_size: few; j_call: TRBJ1-5; cdr3_nt: TGTGCCAGCAGTACTTTCGGGCGCAATCAGCCCCAGCATTTT; cdr3_aa: CASSTFGRNQPQHF
d_call: TRBD2; v_call: TRBV2; clone_size: NA; j_call: TRBJ2-2; cdr3_nt: TGTGCCAGCTTAGCGGGCGTGAACACCGGGGAGCTGTTTTTT; cdr3_aa: CASLAGVNTGELFF
d_call: NA; v_call: TRBV12-3/TRBV12-4; clone_size: NA; j_call: TRBJ1-2; cdr3_nt: TGTGCCAGCAGTTTGCAGCTTAACTATGGCTACACCTTC; cdr3_aa: CASSLQLNYGYTF
d_call: TRBD2; v_call: TRBV20-1; clone_size: NA; j_call: TRBJ2-2; cdr3_nt: TGCAGTGCTAGGACTAGCGGGAGACGGACCGGGGAGCTGTTTTTT; cdr3_aa: CSARTSGRRTGELFF
d_call: NA; v_call: TRBV27; clone_size: medium-sized; j_call: TRBJ2-3; cdr3_nt: TGTGCCAGCAGGGGGACTCCAAGGTACCGAAGAGATACGCAGTATTTT; cdr3_aa: CASRGTPRYRRDTQYF
d_call: NA; v_call: TRBV19; clone_size: NA; j_call: TRBJ1-2; cdr3_nt: TGTGCCAGCAGCCAAGGGGTCGGCTACACCTTC; cdr3_aa: CASSQGVGYTF
d_call: NA; v_call: TRBV19; clone_size: NA; j_call: TRBJ1-2; cdr3_nt: TGTGCCAGTAGTATGGGTGAGGGGGGGGACTATGGCTACACCTTC; cdr3_aa: CASSMGEGGDYGYTF
d_call: NA; v_call: TRBV4-2; clone_size: NA; j_call: TRBJ2-2; cdr3_nt: TGTGCCAGCAGCCGGGGACTCCGCGGCGGGGAGCTGTTTTTT; cdr3_aa: CASSRGLRGGELFF
d_call: NA; v_call: TRBV27; clone_size: medium-sized; j_call: TRBJ2-7; cdr3_nt: TGTGCCAGCAGTTTAGGATCACGGCCCAGAGGGTCCTACGAGCAGTACTTC; cdr3_aa: CASSLGSRPRGSYEQYF
d_call: NA; v_call: TRBV20-1; clone_size: NA; j_call: TRBJ2-1; cdr3_nt: TGCAGTGCTAGCAAACCGGGAACTAGCAATGAGCAGTTCTTC; cdr3_aa: CSASKPGTSNEQFF
d_call: NA; v_call: TRBV14; clone_size: once; j_call: TRBJ2-5; cdr3_nt: TGTGCCAGCAGCCAATTCTCACAGACCCAGTACTTC; cdr3_aa: CASSQFSQTQYF
d_call: NA; v_call: TRBV5-3; clone_size: NA; j_call: TRBJ2-5; cdr3_nt: TGTGCCAGAAGCTTGGTTGGCGGGGGCTTACAAGAGACCCAGTACTTC; cdr3_aa: CARSLVGGGLQETQYF